This T cell receptor beta chain derives from a study of CD8 T cells in acute hepatitis C reinfection. Repertoires were generated with immunoSEQ multiplex PCR, while TCRdb's copy carries only in-frame clones and drops some. The table includes 30,000 to 40,000 clones, approximately 87% detected once. Germline CDR1 and CDR2: MNHEY and SMNVEV (reference sequence). This CDR3 comprises 16 residues. Deletions cut 2 bases from V and 0 bases from J, with 11 bases between. Specified time point: naive CD8 control sorted from an acute-time-point sample. This clone appeared a few times. This TCR was recovered from a man under 40 with chronic hepatitis C. Material: naive CD8+ T cells from PBMCs. The chain couples TRBV27 to TRBJ1-5; D might be TRBD1 (5 bases). CDR3 sequence (DNA): TGTGCCAGCAGTTTAGCGGGGGATTATAGCAATCAGCCCCAGCATTTT. It translates to CASSLAGDYSNQPQHF.